One and the same sample provided the 18 T cell receptor beta chains below, sequenced in a study of Ad26.COV2.S vaccination and SARS-CoV-2 variants. Treatment specified: around 19 received Ad26.COV2.S at low or high dose, single or two shots; a few received placebo; per-sample allocation not given. It was on day 63 after the first vaccine or placebo injection that samples were taken. Sequencing used immunoSEQ multiplex PCR; TCRdb keeps in-frame clones, though not all of them. The sample holds about 420,000 clones, roughly 88% seen once. Material: peripheral blood, obtained in a trial of Ad26.COV2.S vaccine versus placebo. Receptors were obtained from a person aged 18 to 65 who received the Ad26.COV2.S COVID-19 vaccine or a placebo.

On this clone itself: Its ends do not fully match the called genes, so a read error is possible. The rearrangement links TRBV11-2 to TRBJ2-7, with 10 bases fitting TRBD1. Germline CDR1 is SGHAT and CDR2 is FQNNGV. This CDR3 contains 15 residues. CDR3 nucleotides: TGTGCCAGCAGTTTAGACGGGACAGGGGACTACGAGCAGTACTTC. Protein sequence: CASSLDGTGDYEQYF.

This chain uses TRBV5-1 with TRBJ1-1; D perhaps matches TRBD1 (5 bases). CDR3 length equals 19 residues. The V gene's germline CDR1 is SGHRS and CDR2 YFSETQ. V was cut by 6 bases and J by 2 bases, with 29 bases left in between. The CDR3 spells CASMRMGRGLDGRNTEAFF. For the CDR3, the DNA is TGCGCCAGCATGCGGATGGGGCGTGGATTAGACGGCCGTAACACTGAAGCTTTCTTT. Variable domain in full (rest from reference TRBV5-1 and TRBJ1-1): KAGVTQTPRYLIKTRGQQVTLSCSPISGHRSVSWYQQTPGQGLQFLFEYFSETQRNKGNFPGRFSGRQFSNSRSEMNVSTLELGDSALYLCASMRMGRGLDGRNTEAFFGQGTRLTVV.

CDR3 in amino acids: CASSYHRDSPTYEQYF. The CDR3 DNA sequence: TGTGCCAGCAGTTACCACCGGGACAGCCCCACCTACGAGCAGTACTTC. The chain couples TRBV6-5 to TRBJ2-7; 7 bases are a match to TRBD1. Germline trimming cut 2 bases from V and 2 bases from J; bases unmatched to any gene: 9. Germline CDR1 is MNHEY and CDR2 is SVGAGI. The CDR3 sequence is 16 residues long.

This chain uses TRBV5-1 with TRBJ2-2, with D possibly TRBD2 on 7 matching bases. This CDR3 spans 17 amino acids. Between the trimmed V and J ends, which lost 1 base and 3 bases, there was a span of 16 bases. CDR1 is SGHRS, CDR2 YFSETQ, per germline. The CDR3 spells CASSLYRGALDTGELFF. CDR3 bases: TGCGCCAGCAGCTTGTATCGGGGGGCCTTGGACACCGGGGAGCTGTTTTTT.

V gene TRBV3-1 (or the pseudogene TRBV3-2) combines with J gene TRBJ2-7; no clear D. Germline loops: CDR1 LGHDT, CDR2 YNNKEL (reference sequence). Trimming removed 5 bases from V and 0 bases from J, with 14 bases in between. CDR3 length: 15 residues. This chain's CDR3 is CASSSLARSSYEQYF. In nucleotides, the CDR3 is TGTGCCAGCAGCTCATTGGCCAGAAGCTCCTACGAGCAGTACTTC.

A few counts support this clone. The CDR3 nucleotides read TGTGCCAGCAGTTTATCCCAGGAGGGACCCCTCCACTTT. Its protein product is CASSLSQEGPLHF. V is TRBV28 and J is TRBJ1-6; D is undetermined. Germline V CDR1 and CDR2: MDHEN, SYDVKM. The CDR3 length is 13 residues. Trimming cost V 1 base and J 12 bases, with 10 bases left between them.

The chain has TRBV10-2 and TRBJ2-1; D remains unclear. The V end lost 9 bases, the J end lost 7 bases, and 7 bases lay between the germline ends. The germline V gene encodes CDR1 WSHSY and CDR2 SAAADI. This CDR3 is 10 amino acids long. In DNA, the CDR3 is TGCGCCAGTTTACTGAATGAGCAGTTCTTC. It is translated as CASLLNEQFF.

This clone appeared a single time. The chain employs TRBV14 and TRBJ2-3; D unclear. Germline loops: CDR1 SGHDN, CDR2 FVKESK. Trimming took off 0 bases at V and 6 bases at J, with 7 bases between the two ends. The length of the CDR3 is 13 residues. The CDR3 reads CASSQELGDTQYF. CDR3 nucleotides: TGTGCCAGCAGCCAAGAGCTGGGGGATACGCAGTATTTT. Supplemented by reference TRBV14 and TRBJ2-3, the full variable domain reads EAGVTQFPSHSVIEKGQTVTLRCDPISGHDNLYWYRRVMGKEIKFLLHFVKESKQDESGMPNNRFLAERTGGTYSTLKVQPAELEDSGVYFCASSQELGDTQYFGPGTRLTVL.

Comment on this clone: This sample also contains other DNA sequences that code for the same CDR3. The V call is TRBV19, the J call TRBJ1-1, with a weak D call TRBD1 (5 bases). Trimming took off 1 base at V and 5 bases at J, with 11 bases between the two ends. Germline CDR1 is LNHDA and CDR2 is SQIVND (reference sequence). The length of the CDR3 is 14 residues. Here the CDR3 reads CASSIGAGNTEAFF. The CDR3 nucleotides are TGTGCCAGTAGTATAGGTGCAGGGAATACTGAAGCTTTCTTT.

The rearrangement joins TRBV6-5 to TRBJ2-7, with 7 bases identical to TRBD1. This CDR3 spans 16 amino acids. CDR1 is MNHEY, CDR2 SVGAGI, per germline. V dropped 0 bases and J dropped 4; count of bases not matched to a gene: 9. For the CDR3, the DNA is TGTGCCAGCAGTTACTCGCGTATACAGGGGCCGTACGAGCAGTACTTC. Translated, it gives CASSYSRIQGPYEQYF.

The CDR3, as DNA: TGTGCCAGCAGCCTGGGACTAGCGGGGTCAGATACGCAGTATTTT. Its protein product is CASSLGLAGSDTQYF. The chain links TRBV5-5 to TRBJ2-3; 13 nucleotides agree with TRBD2. Looked up from germline, CDR1 is SGHKS and CDR2 is YYEKEE (reference sequence). This CDR3 is 15 amino acids long. V shed 4 bases and J 4 bases; nucleotides not matched to a gene: 3.

This clone came up once. The chain has TRBV5-1 and TRBJ2-5; no firm D call. Per germline, CDR1 SGHRS and CDR2 YFSETQ. V lost 2 bases and J 5 bases, leaving 4 bases between the germline ends. This CDR3 is built from 11 residues. CDR3 DNA: TGCGCCAGCAGCTTCCTTGAGACCCAGTACTTC. Translation gives CASSFLETQYF.

This chain connects TRBV5-5 to TRBJ2-6; no firm D call. Germline loops: CDR1 SGHKS, CDR2 YYEKEE (reference sequence). V dropped 4 bases and J dropped 4 bases, with 9 bases sitting between them. The CDR3 is 14 amino acids. The CDR3 DNA sequence: TGTGCCAGCAGCCCAAACCCCGGGGCCAACGTCCTGACTTTC. It codes for CASSPNPGANVLTF.

The chain joins TRBV4-3 to TRBJ1-1; D is ambiguous. The CDR3 totals 15 residues. Trimming cost V 1 base and J 1 base, with 10 bases left between them. The germline CDR1 and CDR2 sequences are LGHNA and YSLEER. CDR3 sequence: CASSQGLRGNTEAFF. DNA for the CDR3: TGCGCCAGCAGCCAAGGGTTACGGGGGAACACTGAAGCTTTCTTT.

This clone came up once. This chain links TRBV2 with TRBJ2-5, with 11 bases lining up with TRBD1. This CDR3 region has 15 residues. Germline trimming cut 4 bases from V and 0 bases from J; bases unmatched to any gene: 1. Per germline, CDR1 SNHLY and CDR2 FYNNEI. CDR3 DNA sequence: TGTGCCAGCAGTGGGGGACAGGGGGACCAAGAGACCCAGTACTTC. It codes for CASSGGQGDQETQYF.

V usage is TRBV6-6 and J usage is TRBJ1-5; D is uncertain. The CDR3 covers 14 residues. Germline CDR1 is MNHNY and CDR2 is SVGAGI (reference sequence). V was shortened by 2 bases and J by 0 bases, with 5 bases between the two germline ends. Here the CDR3 DNA reads TGTGCCAGCAGTTACCTATATAGCAATCAGCCCCAGCATTTT. Its translation is CASSYLYSNQPQHF.

V is TRBV12-5 and J is TRBJ2-7; 9 nucleotides match TRBD1. The CDR3 has 17 amino acids. With 6 bases clipped from V and 3 bases from J, the junction kept 15 bases outside the gene matches. Looked up from germline, CDR1 is LGHNT and CDR2 is FRNRAP. The CDR3 protein is CASGSRDRESFGYEQYF. The CDR3 DNA reads as TGTGCTAGTGGGTCTCGGGACAGGGAGTCTTTTGGCTACGAGCAGTACTTC.

This clone has a single count. The V gene is TRBV19, the J gene TRBJ2-7; D not resolved. Germline CDR1 LNHDA, CDR2 SQIVND (reference sequence). The CDR3 loop spans 21 amino acids. Trimming removed 5 bases from V and 0 bases from J, with 32 bases in between. Written as DNA, the CDR3 is TGTGCCAGTAGTGATCCTTTCGGCGCAGGTCGCCCCCCCAAAGGCTCCTACGAGCAGTACTTC. Protein product: CASSDPFGAGRPPKGSYEQYF.